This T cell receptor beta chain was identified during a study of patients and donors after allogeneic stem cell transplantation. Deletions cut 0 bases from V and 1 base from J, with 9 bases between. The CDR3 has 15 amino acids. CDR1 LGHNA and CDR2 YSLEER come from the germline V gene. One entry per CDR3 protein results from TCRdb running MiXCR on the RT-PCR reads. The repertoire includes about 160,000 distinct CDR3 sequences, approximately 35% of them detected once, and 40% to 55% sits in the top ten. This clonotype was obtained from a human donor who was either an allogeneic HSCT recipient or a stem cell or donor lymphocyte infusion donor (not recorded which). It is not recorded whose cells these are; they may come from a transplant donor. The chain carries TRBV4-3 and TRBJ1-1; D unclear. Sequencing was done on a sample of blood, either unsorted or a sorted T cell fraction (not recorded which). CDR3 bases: TGCGCCAGCAGCCAAGATGGAGGGCGGAACACTGAAGCTTTCTTT. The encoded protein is CASSQDGGRNTEAFF.